Following are 3 T cell receptor beta chains from one sample sequenced in a study of T-cell reconstitution after alpha-beta-depleted transplantation in children. A TCRbeta library incorporating unique molecular identifiers was prepared. MiXCR, applied by TCRdb to the PCR reads, yields one record per CDR3 protein. In the table there are roughly 200,000 distinct CDR3 sequences, around 9.9% of which are singletons. This specimen consisted of PBMCs, obtained before TCRalphabeta/CD19-depleted stem cell transplant. These receptors were taken from a child under three years old with acute myeloid leukemia, due to receive a stem cell transplant.

This clonotype was detected ten times or more. The V and J genes are TRBV9 and TRBJ1-1; D ambiguous. Germline loops: CDR1 SGDLS, CDR2 YYNGEE. The CDR3 has 15 amino acids. The ends were cut back, 3 bases at V and 3 bases at J, with 15 bases in the middle. The CDR3 region is CASSEYSRSDTEAFF. DNA for the CDR3: TGTGCCAGCAGCGAGTACAGTCGATCGGACACTGAAGCTTTCTTT.

This clonotype has at least ten counts. The chain is built from TRBV24-1 and TRBJ2-3; D remains unclear. Between the trimmed V and J ends, which lost 4 bases and 0 bases, there was a span of 10 bases. The CDR3 contains 15 residues. CDR1 and CDR2 (germline): KGHDR, SFDVKD. The CDR3 loop is CATSEHTTSTDTQYF. Here the CDR3 DNA reads TGTGCCACCAGTGAGCACACCACTAGCACAGATACGCAGTATTTT.

This chain links TRBV20-1 with TRBJ2-1, with D perhaps matching TRBD2 (5 bases). Trimming stripped 5 bases from V and 9 bases from J, with 11 bases between. Germline V gene data show CDR1 as DFQATT and CDR2 as SNEGSKA (reference sequence). This CDR3 region has 11 residues. CDR3: CSALPSREQFF. CDR3 nucleotides: TGCAGTGCTCTTCCTAGCCGTGAGCAGTTCTTC.